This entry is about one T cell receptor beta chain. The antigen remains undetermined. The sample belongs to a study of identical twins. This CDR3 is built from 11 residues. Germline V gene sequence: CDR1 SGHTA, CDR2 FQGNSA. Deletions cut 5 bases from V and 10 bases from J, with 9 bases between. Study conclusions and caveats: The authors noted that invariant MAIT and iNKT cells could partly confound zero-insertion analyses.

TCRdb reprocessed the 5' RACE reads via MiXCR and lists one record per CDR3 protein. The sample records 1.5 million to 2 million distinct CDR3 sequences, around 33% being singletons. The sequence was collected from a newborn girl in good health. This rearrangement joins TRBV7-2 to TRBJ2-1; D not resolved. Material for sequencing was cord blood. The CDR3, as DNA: TGTGCCAGCAGCACCAGCCGCGAGCAGTTCTTC. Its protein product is CASSTSREQFF. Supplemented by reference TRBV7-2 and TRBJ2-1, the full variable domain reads GAGVSQSPSNKVTEKGKDVELRCDPISGHTALYWYRQSLGQGLEFLIYFQGNSAPDKSGLPSDRFSAERTGGSVSTLTIQRTQQEDSAVYLCASSTSREQFFGPGTRLTVL.